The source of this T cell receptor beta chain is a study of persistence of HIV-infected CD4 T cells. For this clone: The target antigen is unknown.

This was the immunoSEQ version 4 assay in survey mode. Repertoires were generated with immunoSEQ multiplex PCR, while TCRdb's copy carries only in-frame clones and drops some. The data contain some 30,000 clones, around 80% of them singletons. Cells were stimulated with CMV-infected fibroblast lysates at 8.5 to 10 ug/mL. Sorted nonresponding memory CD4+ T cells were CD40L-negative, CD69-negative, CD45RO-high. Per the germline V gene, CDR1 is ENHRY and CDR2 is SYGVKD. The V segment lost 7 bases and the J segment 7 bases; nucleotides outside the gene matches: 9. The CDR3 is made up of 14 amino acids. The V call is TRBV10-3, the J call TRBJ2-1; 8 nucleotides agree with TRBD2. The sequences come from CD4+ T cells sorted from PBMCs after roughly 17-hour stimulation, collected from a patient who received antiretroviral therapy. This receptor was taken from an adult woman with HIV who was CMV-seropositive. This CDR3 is CAIKGTGGRNEQFF. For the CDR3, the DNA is TGTGCCATCAAAGGCACGGGAGGGAGGAATGAGCAGTTCTTC.